Shown below are 29 T cell receptor beta chains from a single sample sequenced in a study of control samples from healthy donors and cancer patients. Generated by immunoSEQ multiplex PCR, the TCRdb table keeps only in-frame clones and is missing some. The data contain about 120,000 clones, roughly 91% of them singletons. The sequenced sample was PBMCs. The receptors were gathered from a man aged 50-59 years with head and neck cancer.

This chain joins TRBV6-5 and TRBJ2-2, with D perhaps TRBD2 (6 bases). Germline V gene data show CDR1 as MNHEY and CDR2 as SVGAGI. V was pared by 4 bases and J by 5 bases, with 14 bases between. The CDR3 is 15 residues long. The CDR3 bases are TGTGCCAGCAGTTCCATCGACGGGGGAACCGGGGAGCTGTTTTTT. Residues: CASSSIDGGTGELFF.

The rearrangement joins TRBV27 to TRBJ1-6; D gene unclear. In germline, CDR1 is MNHEY, CDR2 SMNVEV (reference sequence). The CDR3 length is 14 residues. V was shortened by 3 bases and J by 6 bases, with 9 bases between the two germline ends. The CDR3 region is CASSFGRINSPLHF. The CDR3 nucleotides read TGTGCCAGCAGTTTCGGCAGGATTAATTCACCCCTCCACTTT.

The rearrangement joins TRBV5-4 to TRBJ2-7, with 7 bases aligning to TRBD1. Germline CDR1 reads SGHNT; CDR2 reads YYREEE (reference sequence). After removal of 3 bases from V and 2 bases from J, the junction contained 5 bases not matched to a gene. CDR3 length equals 14 residues. The CDR3 sequence is CASSSYDRAYEQYF. The DNA of the CDR3 is TGTGCCAGCAGCTCATACGACAGGGCCTACGAGCAGTACTTC.

V is TRBV28 and J is TRBJ2-1; D is ambiguous. The CDR3 is 11 amino acids. Between the trimmed V and J ends, which lost 8 bases and 9 bases, there was a span of 11 bases. CDR1 and CDR2 (germline): MDHEN, SYDVKM. CDR3: CASHRYSEQFF. As DNA, the CDR3 is TGTGCCAGCCACCGGTATAGTGAGCAGTTCTTC.

The rearrangement links TRBV9 to TRBJ2-2; 12 nucleotides agree with TRBD2. From germline, CDR1 is SGDLS and CDR2 YYNGEE. The CDR3 is made up of 18 amino acids. Losses at the gene ends were 1 base for V and 2 bases for J; bases not matched to a gene: 6. CDR3 DNA: TGTGCCAGCAGCGTAAGTCGACTAGCGGGAGATAACACCGGGGAGCTGTTTTTT. This codes for CASSVSRLAGDNTGELFF.

The rearrangement links TRBV7-9 to TRBJ2-7; TRBD2 matches at 11 bases. Germline-derived CDR1 and CDR2 are SEHNR and FQNEAQ (reference sequence). Unmatched junction bases numbered 2, after V lost 3 bases and J lost 7 bases. There are 13 residues in the CDR3. The CDR3 nucleotides are TGTGCCAGCAGCTTCACTAGCGGGGGAGAGCAGTACTTC. Its protein is CASSFTSGGEQYF.

The V call is TRBV5-6, the J call TRBJ1-1; D might be TRBD1 (5 bases). Germline CDR1 SGHDT, CDR2 YYEEEE. The CDR3 sequence is 15 residues long. V shed 4 bases and J shed 1 base, with 14 bases lying between them. This CDR3 reads CASSPGTGSNTEAFF. CDR3 DNA: TGTGCCAGCAGCCCGGGCACAGGTTCGAACACTGAAGCTTTCTTT.

A single count supports this clone. V and J are TRBV3-1 (or the pseudogene TRBV3-2) and TRBJ2-7; the D gene is possibly TRBD2 (5 bases). V lost 2 bases to trimming and J lost 7 bases, with 12 bases between them. This CDR3 region has 13 residues. CDR1 is LGHDT and CDR2 is YNNKEL in the germline V gene (reference sequence). The CDR3 bases are TGTGCCAGCAGCCAAATTCTATCGGGGGAGCAGTACTTC. This gives the protein CASSQILSGEQYF.

The chain uses TRBV9 and TRBJ1-3; possible D gene TRBD1, 5 bases. CDR3 length equals 15 residues. The V gene's germline CDR1 is SGDLS and CDR2 YYNGEE. The V end was cut by 0 bases, the J end by 0 bases, with 7 bases between. The CDR3 region has the DNA TGTGCCAGCAGCGTAGGGGGCGGCTCTGGAAACACCATATATTTT. It yields the protein CASSVGGGSGNTIYF. Variable domain in full (rest from reference TRBV9 and TRBJ1-3): DSGVTQTPKHLITATGQRVTLRCSPRSGDLSVYWYQQSLDQGLQFLIQYYNGEERAKGNILERFSAQQFPDLHSELNLSSLELGDSALYFCASSVGGGSGNTIYFGEGSWLTVV.

The chain couples TRBV7-2 to TRBJ2-2; 8 bases match TRBD2. This CDR3 is built from 15 residues. V gave up 3 bases and J gave up 1 base; unmatched junction bases: 1. Germline V gene sequence: CDR1 SGHTA, CDR2 FQGNSA. This CDR3 reads CASSLAGGNTGELFF. The DNA of the CDR3 is TGTGCCAGCAGCTTGGCGGGGGGGAACACCGGGGAGCTGTTTTTT.

V and J are TRBV3-1 (or the pseudogene TRBV3-2) and TRBJ2-7, with D uncertain. This CDR3 spans 12 amino acids. Trimming removed 0 bases at V and 5 bases at J, with 5 bases between. From germline, CDR1 is LGHDT and CDR2 YNNKEL (reference sequence). Here the CDR3 reads CASSQENDEQYF. The CDR3 nucleotides are TGTGCCAGCAGCCAAGAAAATGACGAGCAGTACTTC.

The chain employs TRBV15 and TRBJ2-3; no firm D call. CDR3 length: 15 residues. Between the trimmed V and J ends, which lost 0 bases and 0 bases, there was a span of 7 bases. Germline assignment: CDR1 LNHNV and CDR2 YYDKDF (reference sequence). The CDR3: CATSRDLWSTDTQYF. The CDR3 DNA is TGTGCCACCAGCAGAGACCTCTGGAGCACAGATACGCAGTATTTT.

This sequence joins TRBV3-1 (or the pseudogene TRBV3-2) and TRBJ1-1; no clear D gene. There are 14 residues in the CDR3. Germline V gene lookup returns CDR1 LGHDT and CDR2 YNNKEL (reference sequence). V shed 4 bases and J shed 3 bases, with 12 bases lying between them. The DNA for the CDR3 is TGTGCCAGCAGCCCTGAAGACGGGGACACTGAAGCTTTCTTT. Encoded protein: CASSPEDGDTEAFF.

The chain carries TRBV6-4 and TRBJ2-2, with D perhaps matching TRBD1 (6 bases). This CDR3 contains 14 residues. The V and J ends lost 6 bases and 6 bases respectively, with 14 bases between them. CDR1 MRHNA and CDR2 SNTAGT come from the germline V gene. The CDR3 DNA is TGTGCCAGCAGACATACAGGGATGTCCGGGGAGCTGTTTTTT. Translated: CASRHTGMSGELFF.

The chain combines TRBV5-6 with TRBJ1-2; a possible D gene is TRBD1 (6 bases). Germline V gene data show CDR1 as SGHDT and CDR2 as YYEEEE. The CDR3 consists of 14 residues. Trimming shortened V by 1 base and J by 8 bases, and 15 bases separated the two germline ends. In DNA, the CDR3 is TGTGCCAGCAGCTTGTCTGGGGGGGCCGGAGGCTACACCTTC. Protein: CASSLSGGAGGYTF.

The rearrangement links TRBV20-1 to TRBJ2-1; tentative D call: TRBD2 (6 bases). Per germline, CDR1 DFQATT and CDR2 SNEGSKA (reference sequence). V lost 5 bases and J lost 8, with 10 bases in between. This CDR3 has 11 residues. CDR3 nucleotide sequence: TGCAGTGCTCCGCTAGCGTATGAGCAGTTCTTC. Its translation: CSAPLAYEQFF.

This chain links TRBV30 with TRBJ1-4, with D hard to call. V lost 3 bases, J lost 6 bases, and 5 bases lay in between. This CDR3 has 11 residues. From germline, CDR1 is GTSNPN and CDR2 SVGIG (reference sequence). CDR3 DNA sequence: TGTGCCTGGAGGAATCATGAAAAACTGTTTTTT. Amino acids: CAWRNHEKLFF.

This chain joins TRBV9 and TRBJ1-6; D ambiguous. The CDR3 loop spans 12 amino acids. V lost 4 bases to trimming and J lost 8 bases, with 7 bases between them. CDR1 is SGDLS, CDR2 YYNGEE, per germline. CDR3 sequence: CASSSIDSPLHF. CDR3 DNA: TGTGCCAGCAGCTCCATAGATTCACCCCTCCACTTT.

This clone has a single count. Written as DNA, the CDR3 is TGTGCCAGCAGTTCAATACAGGGCGCTGAAGCTTTCTTT. It encodes CASSSIQGAEAFF. The chain uses TRBV6-2 or TRBV6-3 and TRBJ1-1; possibly TRBD1 for D (6 bases). V lost 4 bases and J lost 6, with 12 bases in between. This CDR3 is built from 13 residues. Germline values: CDR1 MNHEY, CDR2 SVGEGT.

The V and J genes are TRBV6-5 and TRBJ2-7, with 8 nucleotides matching TRBD1. V lost 5 bases to trimming and J lost 2 bases; unmatched junction nucleotides: 8. This CDR3 has 15 residues. The germline gives CDR1 MNHEY, CDR2 SVGAGI. The CDR3 nucleotides read TGTGCCAGCAGTCAAAGCCGGGACAGGACCTACGAGCAGTACTTC. Translated: CASSQSRDRTYEQYF.

In DNA form, the CDR3 reads TGTGCCTGGAGTGTAAAACTAAGTAACTATGGCTACACCTTC. Protein product: CAWSVKLSNYGYTF. The rearrangement links TRBV30 to TRBJ1-2; no clear D. The CDR3 is made up of 14 amino acids. V was cut by 0 bases and J by 1 base, with 9 bases left in between. Germline loops: CDR1 GTSNPN, CDR2 SVGIG (reference sequence).

This chain uses TRBV19 with TRBJ1-1; D may be TRBD1 (6 bases). Trimming shortened V by 6 bases and J by 1 base, and 15 bases separated the two germline ends. In germline, CDR1 is LNHDA, CDR2 SQIVND (reference sequence). The CDR3 totals 15 residues. CDR3 DNA: TGTGCCAGTAGCCCTGGGAGGGGGACGAACACTGAAGCTTTCTTT. Its translation is CASSPGRGTNTEAFF.

This chain connects TRBV28 to TRBJ1-2; possible D gene TRBD1, 5 bases. Per germline, CDR1 MDHEN and CDR2 SYDVKM. CDR3 size: 15 residues. V lost 3 bases to trimming and J lost 6 bases, with 17 bases between them. The CDR3 sequence is CASSLYGQQMDGYTF. The CDR3 region has the DNA TGTGCCAGCAGTTTGTACGGACAACAGATGGATGGCTACACCTTC.

This sequence joins TRBV6-4 and TRBJ1-1, with D possibly being TRBD1 (5 bases). V lost 5 bases and J 3 bases, leaving 19 bases between the germline ends. The CDR3 has 16 amino acids. Germline V gives CDR1 MRHNA, CDR2 SNTAGT. The CDR3 region has the DNA TGTGCCAGCAGTAGGGACTCCCGAGGGGTGGACACTGAAGCTTTCTTT. Translating it yields CASSRDSRGVDTEAFF.

This clone was seen only a few times. The genes are TRBV7-6 and TRBJ1-6, with 7 bases aligning to TRBD1. Germline CDR1 reads SGHVS; CDR2 reads FNYEAQ. This CDR3 spans 14 amino acids. Trimming at V came to 5 bases and at J to 6 bases, leaving 4 bases not matched to a gene. The DNA of the CDR3 is TGTGCCAGCAGCCCGGGACAGCTTAATTCACCCCTCCACTTT. This encodes CASSPGQLNSPLHF.

In regard to this clone: With a much larger clone just one base away, this may be a read error. The chain employs TRBV7-3 and TRBJ1-1; possible D gene TRBD1, 5 bases. This CDR3 is 13 amino acids long. The germline gives CDR1 SGHTA, CDR2 FQGTGA. The V end lost 5 bases, the J end lost 1 base, and 8 bases lay between the germline ends. The CDR3 bases are TGTGCCAGCAGCCTACAGGCGAACACTGAAGCTTTCTTT. It encodes CASSLQANTEAFF.

The gene calls are TRBV18 and TRBJ1-5; a weak D match, TRBD1 (5 bases). The CDR3 covers 13 residues. From germline, CDR1 is KGHSH and CDR2 LQKENI. V was cut by 6 bases and J by 7 bases, with 13 bases left in between. In nucleotides, the CDR3 is TGTGCCAGCTCCCCCGGGGACTCCCAGCCCCAGCATTTT. It codes for CASSPGDSQPQHF.

This chain joins TRBV19 and TRBJ1-5; D gene unclear. CDR1 and CDR2 from the germline V gene are LNHDA and SQIVND (reference sequence). The germline V and J ends were trimmed by 0 bases and 4 bases, with 19 bases remaining between them. This CDR3 comprises 18 residues. CDR3 loop: CASSIDVQALYSNQPQHF. Here the CDR3 DNA reads TGTGCCAGTAGTATAGATGTTCAGGCCCTCTATTCAAATCAGCCCCAGCATTTT.

The chain combines TRBV9 with TRBJ2-4; TRBD2 matches at 7 bases. The trim removed 4 bases at V and 7 bases at J, leaving 11 bases unmatched. This CDR3 is built from 15 residues. Germline loops: CDR1 SGDLS, CDR2 YYNGEE. The CDR3 is CASSPWEGMGNIQYF. The CDR3 DNA follows: TGTGCCAGCAGCCCCTGGGAGGGTATGGGCAACATTCAGTACTTC. Combining the CDR3 with reference TRBV9 and TRBJ2-4 gives the whole variable domain DSGVTQTPKHLITATGQRVTLRCSPRSGDLSVYWYQQSLDQGLQFLIQYYNGEERAKGNILERFSAQQFPDLHSELNLSSLELGDSALYFCASSPWEGMGNIQYFGAGTRLSVL.